Included here is one TCR beta chain sequence, with context. These data belong to a study of technical replicates of blood from a handful of donors. Data came from immunoSEQ multiplex PCR; TCRdb stores just in-frame clones and leaves some out. The sample contains about 70,000 clones, roughly 97% of which appear only once. V gave up 0 bases and J gave up 11 bases, with 15 bases separating them. Looked up from germline, CDR1 is SGHNT and CDR2 is YYREEE (reference sequence). This CDR3 spans 15 amino acids. This clonotype was obtained from a human donor in good health. The sample taken for sequencing was T cells isolated from PBMCs. The rearrangement links TRBV5-4 to TRBJ1-6; D is possibly TRBD1 (6 bases). DNA of the CDR3: TGTGCCAGCAGCTTGGAAGGGGGGGCTCGGACACCCCTCCACTTT. It specifies CASSLEGGARTPLHF.